Following are 3 T cell receptor beta chains from one sample sequenced in a study of metastatic and nonmetastatic thyroid tumors. None of the patients had undergone any treatment ahead of thyroid surgery. TCRdb re-called the PCR reads with MiXCR. The table lists around 42,000 clones, 9.5% to 13% of them singletons, with 9% to 10% in the top ten. Sequencing was carried out using blood. The source is a male donor with papillary thyroid cancer or a benign thyroid nodule (not recorded which). Some clones in this sample may be carry-over from other donors' samples.

This clone was picked up a small number of times. One junction end disagrees with the germline gene, perhaps due to a read error. The CDR3: CASGLYGITEAFF. The CDR3, as DNA: TGTGCCAGCGGTTTATACGGAATCACTGAAGCTTTCTTT. The V call is TRBV28, the J call TRBJ1-1, with D hard to call. This CDR3 is 13 amino acids long. The V gene's germline CDR1 is MDHEN and CDR2 SYDVKM.

This clone was observed many times. This chain links TRBV28 with TRBJ2-1; TRBD2 aligns across 13 bases. After removal of 6 bases from V and 5 bases from J, the junction contained 7 bases not matched to a gene. CDR1 MDHEN and CDR2 SYDVKM come from the germline V gene. The CDR3 length is 16 residues. CDR3 nucleotides: TGTGCCAGCAGGCTGACTAGCGGGAGGCGGGACAATGAGCAGTTCTTC. It is translated as CASRLTSGRRDNEQFF.

This clone was seen more than once but under ten times. Other DNA sequences in the sample encode the same CDR3. The gene calls are TRBV4-1 and TRBJ2-5; 12 bases are shared with TRBD1. Germline CDR1 is MGHRA and CDR2 is YSYEKL. The CDR3 totals 17 residues. J gave up 5 bases and V 0 bases, and 7 bases lay outside the gene matches. CDR3 sequence reads: CASSQEGQGAVGETQYF. The CDR3 region has the DNA TGCGCCAGCAGCCAAGAGGGACAGGGGGCCGTGGGTGAGACCCAGTACTTC.